This T cell receptor beta chain was identified in a study of T cells expressing NK-cell markers. In the study overall: Out of eight donors sequenced, seven tested HCMV-seropositive and the remaining one seronegative.

This CDR3 comprises 16 residues. It was by 5'RACE template switching with UMIs that TCR beta cDNA was made. TCRdb reprocessed the 5' RACE reads and stores each CDR3 protein as one record, lacking DNA. The table for this sample gives 550,000 to 600,000 distinct CDR3 sequences. About this clonotype: Its antigen is unknown.

Findings of the study overall: The study left the HCMV specificity of expanded NKG2C+ T cell clones unresolved.

This chain uses TRBV12-3 or TRBV12-4 with TRBJ2-2; TCRdb reports TRBD2, a call that lacks DNA to check it against. Source material: blood T cells: a sorted CD56 or NKG2C T cell subset, CD4+ or CD8+ T cells, or bulk PBMC T cells (not recorded which). The source of this sequence is a man between 18 and 29 years old in good health. CDR3 residues: CASSPSDREGPGELFF.